This TCR beta chain was sequenced in a study of T-cell memory formation after mild COVID-19. V was shortened by 3 bases and J by 1 base, with 11 bases between the two germline ends. In germline, CDR1 is DFQATT, CDR2 SNEGSKA (reference sequence). The CDR3 contains 14 residues. This clonotype has more than one count but fewer than ten. Its cognate antigen is unknown. Regarding the study as a whole: For second-wave clones that peaked at day 37, SARS-CoV-2 specificity went unverified. Clones contracting day 15 to 85 were balanced CD4/CD8; later expanders leaned CD4+.

TCRdb passed the 5' RACE reads through MiXCR, listing each CDR3 protein once. Here the sample spans roughly 130,000 distinct CDR3 sequences, over 15% being singletons. The sample comprised PBMCs or a T cell subset sorted from them (not recorded which). The sequence was obtained from a man between 18 and 35 years old who had mild COVID-19 (a few samples of this study predate the infection). Cell type and time point are not known. The gene calls are TRBV20-1 and TRBJ2-3, with TRBD2 as a possible D gene (6 bases). CDR3 sequence (DNA): TGCAGTGCTAGTTATAGCGGTCGCACAGATACGCAGTATTTT. Its protein is CSASYSGRTDTQYF.